The text below deals with one T cell receptor beta chain. There are 15 residues in the CDR3. The ends were cut back, 1 base at V and 4 bases at J, with 10 bases in the middle. Germline V gives CDR1 SGHDN, CDR2 FVKESK. Produced via immunoSEQ multiplex PCR; TCRdb's table is partial and in-frame only. The sample shows 60,000 to 85,000 clones, roughly four fifths of them seen only once. This sample was included in a study of blood T cell repertoires in COVID-19. About the research overall: Acute-phase and convalescent COVID-19 samples originated in the United States, Italy and Spain. Nucleic acid was either cDNA or gDNA, and it came from T cells, B-cell-depleted T cells, or PBMCs.

Input material: peripheral blood. This receptor was taken from a man aged 70 or older with acute or convalescent COVID-19. The rearrangement uses TRBV14 and TRBJ1-4, with D possibly being TRBD1 (6 bases). The DNA for the CDR3 is TGTGCCAGCAGCCAAGGGGGGCAGTTTAATGAAAAACTGTTTTTT. Its protein is CASSQGGQFNEKLFF.